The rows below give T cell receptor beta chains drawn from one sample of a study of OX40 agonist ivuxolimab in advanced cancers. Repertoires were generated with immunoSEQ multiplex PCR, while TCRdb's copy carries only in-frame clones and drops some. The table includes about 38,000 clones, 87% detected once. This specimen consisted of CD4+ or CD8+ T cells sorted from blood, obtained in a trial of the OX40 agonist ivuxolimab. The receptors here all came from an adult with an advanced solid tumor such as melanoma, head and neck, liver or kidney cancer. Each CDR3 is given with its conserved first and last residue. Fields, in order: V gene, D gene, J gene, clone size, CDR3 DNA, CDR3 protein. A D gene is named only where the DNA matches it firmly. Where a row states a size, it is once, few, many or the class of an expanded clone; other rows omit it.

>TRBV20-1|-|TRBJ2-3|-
TGCAGCACCGGGGCAGATACGCAGTATTTT
CSTGADTQYF
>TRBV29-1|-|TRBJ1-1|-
TGCAGCGTTACCCTCGAGGGCGCGAACACTGAAGCTTTCTTT
CSVTLEGANTEAFF
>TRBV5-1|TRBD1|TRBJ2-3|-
TGCGCCAGCAGCTTAGGGGACAGGGCCAGCACAGATACGCAGTATTTT
CASSLGDRASTDTQYF
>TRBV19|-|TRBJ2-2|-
TGTGCCAGTAGTTCGGACGGTTACACCGGGGAGCTGTTTTTT
CASSSDGYTGELFF
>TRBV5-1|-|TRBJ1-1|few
TGCGCCAGCAGCTTGGCGGGGGGTGACACTGAAGCTTTCTTT
CASSLAGGDTEAFF
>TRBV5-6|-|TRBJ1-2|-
TGTGCCAGCAGCTCGGGACTGTATGGCTACACCTTC
CASSSGLYGYTF
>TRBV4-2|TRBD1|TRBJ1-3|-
TGTGCCAGCAGCCAAGGTCAGGGGGCCTCTGACAACACCATATATTTT
CASSQGQGASDNTIYF
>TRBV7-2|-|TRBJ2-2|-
TGTGCCAGCAGCTTGTCCGGAGGGGGACGGACCGGGGAGCTGTTTTTT
CASSLSGGGRTGELFF
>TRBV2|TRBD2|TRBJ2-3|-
TGTGCCAGCACAAGCGGGGGAGGGGATACGCAGTATTTT
CASTSGGGDTQYF
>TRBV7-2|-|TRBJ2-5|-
TGTGCCAGCAGCTGGGGGCGGGGCCACCAAGAGACCCAGTACTTC
CASSWGRGHQETQYF
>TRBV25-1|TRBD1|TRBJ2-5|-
TGTGCCAGCAGGGGACAGGCTACTACGAGCCAGTACTTC
CASRGQATTSQYF
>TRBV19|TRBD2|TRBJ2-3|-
TGTGCCAGTAGTTTCCCGGGACTAAACACAGATACGCAGTATTTT
CASSFPGLNTDTQYF